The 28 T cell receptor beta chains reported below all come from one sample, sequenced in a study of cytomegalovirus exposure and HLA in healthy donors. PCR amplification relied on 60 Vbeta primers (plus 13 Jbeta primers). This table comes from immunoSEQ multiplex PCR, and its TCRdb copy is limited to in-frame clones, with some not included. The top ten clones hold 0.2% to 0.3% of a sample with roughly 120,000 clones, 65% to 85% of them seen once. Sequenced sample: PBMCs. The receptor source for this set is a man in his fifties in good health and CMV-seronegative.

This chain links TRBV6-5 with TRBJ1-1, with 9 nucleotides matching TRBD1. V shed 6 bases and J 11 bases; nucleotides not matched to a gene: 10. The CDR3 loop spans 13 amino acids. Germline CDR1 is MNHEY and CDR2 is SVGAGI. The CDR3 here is CASSSSGQGVAFF. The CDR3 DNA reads TGTGCCAGCAGCTCCTCGGGACAGGGAGTGGCTTTCTTT.

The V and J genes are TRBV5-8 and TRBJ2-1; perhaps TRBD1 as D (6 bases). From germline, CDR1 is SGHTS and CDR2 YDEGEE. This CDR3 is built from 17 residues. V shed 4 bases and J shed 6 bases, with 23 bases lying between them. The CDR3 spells CASSLSSAGVVVNEQFF. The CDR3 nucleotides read TGTGCCAGCAGCCTAAGCTCCGCAGGGGTGGTAGTCAATGAGCAGTTCTTC.

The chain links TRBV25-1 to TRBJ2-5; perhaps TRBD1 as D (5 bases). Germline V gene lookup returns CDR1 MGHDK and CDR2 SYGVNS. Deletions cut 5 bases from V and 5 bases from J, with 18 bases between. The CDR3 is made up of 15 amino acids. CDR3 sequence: CASSRDRSGWETQYF. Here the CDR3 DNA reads TGTGCCAGCAGTCGCGACAGAAGTGGTTGGGAGACCCAGTACTTC.

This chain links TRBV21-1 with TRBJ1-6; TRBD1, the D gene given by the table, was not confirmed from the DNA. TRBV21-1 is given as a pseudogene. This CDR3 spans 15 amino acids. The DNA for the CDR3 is TGTGCCAGCCCCACAGACGCACGCTATAATTCACCCCTCCACTTT. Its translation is CASPTDARYNSPLHF.

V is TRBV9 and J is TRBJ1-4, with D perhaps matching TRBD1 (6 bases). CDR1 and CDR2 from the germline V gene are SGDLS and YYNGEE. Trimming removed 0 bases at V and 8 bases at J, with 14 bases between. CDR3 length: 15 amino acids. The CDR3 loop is CASSVGGRREEKLFF. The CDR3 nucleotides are TGTGCCAGCAGCGTAGGGGGGCGCAGGGAGGAAAAACTGTTTTTT.

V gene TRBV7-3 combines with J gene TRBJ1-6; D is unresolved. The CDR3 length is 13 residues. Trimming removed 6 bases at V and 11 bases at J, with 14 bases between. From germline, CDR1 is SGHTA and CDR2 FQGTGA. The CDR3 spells CASSEGEGTPLHF. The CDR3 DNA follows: TGTGCCAGCAGTGAGGGAGAGGGAACACCCCTCCACTTT.

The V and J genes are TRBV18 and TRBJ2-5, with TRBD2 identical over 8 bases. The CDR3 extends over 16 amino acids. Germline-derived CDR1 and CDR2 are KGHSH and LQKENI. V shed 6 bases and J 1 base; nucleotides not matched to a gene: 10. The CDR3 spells CASSNTNGGAQETQYF. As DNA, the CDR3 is TGTGCCAGCTCCAATACTAACGGGGGGGCCCAAGAGACCCAGTACTTC.

The DNA for the CDR3 is TGTGCCAGCAGTCCCTTTAGGGGAAACGAGCAGTACTTC. It specifies CASSPFRGNEQYF. The chain joins TRBV2 to TRBJ2-7, with D perhaps matching TRBD1 (5 bases). V lost 5 bases and J lost 5, with 13 bases in between. This CDR3 has 13 residues. The germline V gene has CDR1 SNHLY and CDR2 FYNNEI.

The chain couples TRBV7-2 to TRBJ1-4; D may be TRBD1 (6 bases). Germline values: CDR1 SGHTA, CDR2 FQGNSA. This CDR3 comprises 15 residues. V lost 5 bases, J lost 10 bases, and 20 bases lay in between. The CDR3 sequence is CASSPLGQGMGKLFF. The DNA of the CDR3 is TGTGCCAGCAGCCCTCTGGGTCAGGGGATGGGAAAACTGTTTTTT.

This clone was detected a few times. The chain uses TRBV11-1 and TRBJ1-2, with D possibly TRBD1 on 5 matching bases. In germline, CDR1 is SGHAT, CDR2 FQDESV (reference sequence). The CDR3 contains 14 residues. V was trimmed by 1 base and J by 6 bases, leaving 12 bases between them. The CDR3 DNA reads TGTGCCAGCAGCTTAGGGTACGGCAGGGATGGCTACACCTTC. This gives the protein CASSLGYGRDGYTF.

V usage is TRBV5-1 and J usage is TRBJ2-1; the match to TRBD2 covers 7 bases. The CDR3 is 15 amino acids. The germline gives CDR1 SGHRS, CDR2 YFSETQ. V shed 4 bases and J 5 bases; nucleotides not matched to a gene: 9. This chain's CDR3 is CASSPGLVSDNEQFF. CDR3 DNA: TGCGCCAGCAGCCCCGGACTAGTATCGGACAATGAGCAGTTCTTC.

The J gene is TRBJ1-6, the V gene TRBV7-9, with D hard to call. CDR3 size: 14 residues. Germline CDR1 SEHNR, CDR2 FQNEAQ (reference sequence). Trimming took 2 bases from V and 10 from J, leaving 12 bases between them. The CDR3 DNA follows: TGTGCCAGCAGCTTAACCCCGGGGAGCTCACCCCTCCACTTT. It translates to CASSLTPGSSPLHF.

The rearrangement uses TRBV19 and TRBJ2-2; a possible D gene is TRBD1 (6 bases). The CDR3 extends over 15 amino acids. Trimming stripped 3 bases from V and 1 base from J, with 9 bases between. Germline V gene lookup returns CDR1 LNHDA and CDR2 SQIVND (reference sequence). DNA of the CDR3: TGTGCCAGTAGTATCAGGGGTTGGAACACCGGGGAGCTGTTTTTT. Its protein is CASSIRGWNTGELFF. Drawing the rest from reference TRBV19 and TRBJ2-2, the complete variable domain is DGGITQSPKYLFRKEGQNVTLSCEQNLNHDAMYWYRQDPGQGLRLIYYSQIVNDFQKGDIAEGYSVSREKKESFPLTVTSAQKNPTAFYLCASSIRGWNTGELFFGEGSRLTVL.

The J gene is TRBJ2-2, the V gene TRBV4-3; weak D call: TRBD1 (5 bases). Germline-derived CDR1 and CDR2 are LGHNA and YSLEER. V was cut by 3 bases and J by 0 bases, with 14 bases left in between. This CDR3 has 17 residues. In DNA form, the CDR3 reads TGCGCCAGCAGCCAGAGTCAGGGAAATGCGAACACCGGGGAGCTGTTTTTT. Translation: CASSQSQGNANTGELFF.

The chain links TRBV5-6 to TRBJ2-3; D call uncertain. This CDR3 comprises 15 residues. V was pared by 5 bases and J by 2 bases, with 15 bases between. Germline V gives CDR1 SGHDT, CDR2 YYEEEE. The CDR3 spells CASRFMGPATDTQYF. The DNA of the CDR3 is TGTGCCAGCAGATTCATGGGCCCGGCCACAGATACGCAGTATTTT.

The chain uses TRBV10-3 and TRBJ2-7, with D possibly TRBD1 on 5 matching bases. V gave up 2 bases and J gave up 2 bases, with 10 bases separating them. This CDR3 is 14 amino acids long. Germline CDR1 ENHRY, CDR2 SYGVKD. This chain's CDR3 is CAISEGALTYEQYF. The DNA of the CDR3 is TGTGCCATCAGTGAGGGGGCCCTCACCTACGAGCAGTACTTC.

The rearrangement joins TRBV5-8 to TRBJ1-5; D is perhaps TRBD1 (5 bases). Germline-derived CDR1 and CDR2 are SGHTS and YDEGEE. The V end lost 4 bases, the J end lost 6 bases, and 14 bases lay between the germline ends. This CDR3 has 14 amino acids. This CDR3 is CASSVDSDPQPQHF. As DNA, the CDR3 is TGTGCCAGCAGCGTCGACAGCGATCCTCAGCCCCAGCATTTT.

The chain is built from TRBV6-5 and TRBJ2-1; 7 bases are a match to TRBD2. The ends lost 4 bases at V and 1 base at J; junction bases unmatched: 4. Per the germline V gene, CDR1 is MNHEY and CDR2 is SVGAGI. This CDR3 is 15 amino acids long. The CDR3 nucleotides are TGTGCCAGCAGTTTACTAGCGCATTCCTACAATGAGCAGTTCTTC. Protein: CASSLLAHSYNEQFF.

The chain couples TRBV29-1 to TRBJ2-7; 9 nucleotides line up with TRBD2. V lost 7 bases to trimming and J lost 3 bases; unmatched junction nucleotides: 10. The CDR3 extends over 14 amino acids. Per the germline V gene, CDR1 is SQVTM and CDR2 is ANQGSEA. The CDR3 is CSATGLAGVYEQYF. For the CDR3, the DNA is TGCAGCGCAACGGGGTTAGCGGGGGTCTACGAGCAGTACTTC.

This chain's CDR3 is CASTTNRGLNSPLHF. For the CDR3, the DNA is TGTGCCAGCACCACCAACAGGGGGCTTAATTCACCCCTCCACTTT. The chain carries TRBV27 and TRBJ1-6, with TRBD1 identical over 9 bases. The CDR3 totals 15 residues. V gave up 7 bases and J gave up 6 bases; unmatched junction bases: 7. Per the germline V gene, CDR1 is MNHEY and CDR2 is SMNVEV (reference sequence).

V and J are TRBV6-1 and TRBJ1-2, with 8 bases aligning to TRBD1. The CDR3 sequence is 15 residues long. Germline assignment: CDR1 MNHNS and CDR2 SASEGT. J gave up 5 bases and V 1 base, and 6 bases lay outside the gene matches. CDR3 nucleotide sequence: TGTGCCAGCAGTGAAGACAGGGGGGCTCCTTATGGCTACACCTTC. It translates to CASSEDRGAPYGYTF.

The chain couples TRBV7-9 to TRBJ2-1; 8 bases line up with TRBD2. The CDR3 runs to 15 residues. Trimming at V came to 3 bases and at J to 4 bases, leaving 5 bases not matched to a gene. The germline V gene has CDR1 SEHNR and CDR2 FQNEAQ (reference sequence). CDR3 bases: TGTGCCAGCAGCTTCCCCGGGGGGGCGTACAATGAGCAGTTCTTC. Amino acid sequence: CASSFPGGAYNEQFF.

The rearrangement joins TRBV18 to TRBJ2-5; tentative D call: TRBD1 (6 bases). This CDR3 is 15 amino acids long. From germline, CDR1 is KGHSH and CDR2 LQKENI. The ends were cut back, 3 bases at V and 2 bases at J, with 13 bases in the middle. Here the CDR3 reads CASSPVQGHQETQYF. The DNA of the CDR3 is TGTGCCAGCTCACCTGTGCAGGGACATCAAGAGACCCAGTACTTC.

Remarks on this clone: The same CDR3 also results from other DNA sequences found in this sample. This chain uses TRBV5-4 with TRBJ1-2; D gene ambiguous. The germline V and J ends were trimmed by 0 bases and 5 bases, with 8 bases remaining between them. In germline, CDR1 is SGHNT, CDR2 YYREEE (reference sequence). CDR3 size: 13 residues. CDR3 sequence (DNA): TGTGCCAGCAGCTTGGACTCCTCATATGGCTACACCTTC. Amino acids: CASSLDSSYGYTF.

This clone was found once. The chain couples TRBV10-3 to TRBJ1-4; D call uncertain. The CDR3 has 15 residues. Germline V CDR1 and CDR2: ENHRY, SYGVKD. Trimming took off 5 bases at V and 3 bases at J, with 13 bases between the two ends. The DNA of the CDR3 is TGTGCCATCAGTAGTAGTGTGGCGGCTAATGAAAAACTGTTTTTT. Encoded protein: CAISSSVAANEKLFF.

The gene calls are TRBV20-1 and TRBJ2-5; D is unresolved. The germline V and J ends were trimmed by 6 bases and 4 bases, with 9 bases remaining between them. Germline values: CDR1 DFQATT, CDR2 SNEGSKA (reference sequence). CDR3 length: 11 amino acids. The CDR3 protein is CSAGFGETQYF. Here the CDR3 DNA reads TGCAGTGCCGGGTTCGGAGAGACCCAGTACTTC.

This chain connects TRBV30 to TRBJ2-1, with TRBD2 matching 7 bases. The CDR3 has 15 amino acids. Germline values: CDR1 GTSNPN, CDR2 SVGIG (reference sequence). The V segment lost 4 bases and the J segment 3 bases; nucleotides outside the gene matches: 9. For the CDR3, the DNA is TGTGCCTGGATTCCTCGGGGGGAACTCTACAATGAGCAGTTCTTC. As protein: CAWIPRGELYNEQFF.

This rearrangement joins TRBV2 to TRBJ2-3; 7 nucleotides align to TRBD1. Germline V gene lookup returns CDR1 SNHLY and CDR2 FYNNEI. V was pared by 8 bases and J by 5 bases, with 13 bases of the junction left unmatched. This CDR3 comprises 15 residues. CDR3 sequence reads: CASDRAGPGVDTQYF. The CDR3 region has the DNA TGTGCCAGCGACAGGGCTGGACCTGGAGTAGATACGCAGTATTTT.